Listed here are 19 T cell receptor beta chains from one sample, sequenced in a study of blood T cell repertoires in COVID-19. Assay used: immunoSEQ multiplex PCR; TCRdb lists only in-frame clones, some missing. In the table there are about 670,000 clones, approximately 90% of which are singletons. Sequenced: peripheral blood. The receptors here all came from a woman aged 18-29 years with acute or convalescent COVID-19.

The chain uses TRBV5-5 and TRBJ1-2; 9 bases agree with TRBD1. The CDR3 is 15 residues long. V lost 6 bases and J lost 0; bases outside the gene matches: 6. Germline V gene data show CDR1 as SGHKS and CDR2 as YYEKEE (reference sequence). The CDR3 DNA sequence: TGTGCCAGCACCGTAACAGGGGGCCCTAACTATGGCTACACCTTC. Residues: CASTVTGGPNYGYTF.

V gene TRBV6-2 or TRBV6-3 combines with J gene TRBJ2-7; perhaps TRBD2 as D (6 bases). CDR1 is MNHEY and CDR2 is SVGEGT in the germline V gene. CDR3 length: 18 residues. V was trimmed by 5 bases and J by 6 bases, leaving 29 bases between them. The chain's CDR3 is CASSHIGVRSLEGREQYF. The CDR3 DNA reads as TGTGCCAGCAGTCATATAGGTGTTCGGTCTTTGGAGGGGCGCGAGCAGTACTTC.

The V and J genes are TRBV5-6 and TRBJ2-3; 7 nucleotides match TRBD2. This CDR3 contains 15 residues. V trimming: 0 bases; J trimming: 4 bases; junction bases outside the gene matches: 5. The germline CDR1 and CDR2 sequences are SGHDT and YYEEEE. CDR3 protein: CASSLAPAGADTQYF. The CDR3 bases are TGTGCCAGCAGCTTGGCCCCCGCGGGGGCAGATACGCAGTATTTT.

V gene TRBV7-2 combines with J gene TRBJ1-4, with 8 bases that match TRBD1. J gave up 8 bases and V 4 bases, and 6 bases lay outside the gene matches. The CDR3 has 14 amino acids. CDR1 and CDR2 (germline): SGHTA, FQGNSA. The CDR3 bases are TGTGCCAGCAGCTCCGGACAGGGCGACGAAAAACTGTTTTTT. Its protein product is CASSSGQGDEKLFF.

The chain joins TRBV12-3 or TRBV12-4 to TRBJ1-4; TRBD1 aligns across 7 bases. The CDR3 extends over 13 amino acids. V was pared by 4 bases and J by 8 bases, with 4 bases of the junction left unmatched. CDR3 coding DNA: TGTGCCAGCAGTTCCGGGACAGTCGAAAAACTGTTTTTT. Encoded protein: CASSSGTVEKLFF.

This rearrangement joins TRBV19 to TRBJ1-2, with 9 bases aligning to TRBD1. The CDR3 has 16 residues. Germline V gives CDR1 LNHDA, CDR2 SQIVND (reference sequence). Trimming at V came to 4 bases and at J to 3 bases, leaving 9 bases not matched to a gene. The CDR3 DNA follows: TGTGCCAGTAGTAGGGACAGGGATTTAAGCGACTATGGCTACACCTTC. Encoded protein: CASSRDRDLSDYGYTF.

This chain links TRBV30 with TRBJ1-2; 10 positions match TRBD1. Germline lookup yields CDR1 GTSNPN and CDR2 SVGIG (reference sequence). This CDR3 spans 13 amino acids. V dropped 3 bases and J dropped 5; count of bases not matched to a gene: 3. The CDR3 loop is CAWRGTGEYGYTF. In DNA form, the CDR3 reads TGTGCCTGGAGAGGGACAGGGGAGTATGGCTACACCTTC.

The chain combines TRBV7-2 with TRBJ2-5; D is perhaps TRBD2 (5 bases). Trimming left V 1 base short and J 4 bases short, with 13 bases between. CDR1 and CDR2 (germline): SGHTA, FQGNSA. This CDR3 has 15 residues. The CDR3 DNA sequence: TGTGCCAGCAGCTTAGGCTGGCGGGTGGGAGAGACCCAGTACTTC. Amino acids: CASSLGWRVGETQYF.

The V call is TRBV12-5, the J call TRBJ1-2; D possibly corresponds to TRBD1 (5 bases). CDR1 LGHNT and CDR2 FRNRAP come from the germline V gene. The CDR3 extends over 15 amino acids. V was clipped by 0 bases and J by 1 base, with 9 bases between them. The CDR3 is CASGLVPRVNYGYTF. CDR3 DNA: TGTGCTAGTGGTTTGGTACCCAGGGTTAACTATGGCTACACCTTC.

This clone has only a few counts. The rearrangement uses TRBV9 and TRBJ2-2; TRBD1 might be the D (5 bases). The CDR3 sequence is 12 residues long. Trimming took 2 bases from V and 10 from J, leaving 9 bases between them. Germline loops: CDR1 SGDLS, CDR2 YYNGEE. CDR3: CASSVGLSELFF. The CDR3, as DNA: TGTGCCAGCAGCGTGGGGCTATCGGAGCTGTTTTTT.

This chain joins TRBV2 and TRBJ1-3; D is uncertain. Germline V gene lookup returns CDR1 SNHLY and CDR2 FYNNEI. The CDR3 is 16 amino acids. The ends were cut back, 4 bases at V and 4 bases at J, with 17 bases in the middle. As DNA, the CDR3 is TGTGCCAGCAGTGGTGTTGACCCTAGATTGGGAAACACCATATATTTT. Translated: CASSGVDPRLGNTIYF.

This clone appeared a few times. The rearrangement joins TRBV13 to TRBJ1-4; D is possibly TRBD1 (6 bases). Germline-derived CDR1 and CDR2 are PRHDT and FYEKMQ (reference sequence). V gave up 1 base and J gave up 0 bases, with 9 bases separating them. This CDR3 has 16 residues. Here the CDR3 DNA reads TGTGCCAGCAGCTTAGTGACAGGAGCAACTAATGAAAAACTGTTTTTT. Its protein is CASSLVTGATNEKLFF.

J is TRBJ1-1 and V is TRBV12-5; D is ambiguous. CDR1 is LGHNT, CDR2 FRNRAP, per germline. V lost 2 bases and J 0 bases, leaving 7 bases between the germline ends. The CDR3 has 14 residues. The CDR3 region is CASGLTHMNTEAFF. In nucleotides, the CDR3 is TGTGCTAGTGGTTTGACACATATGAACACTGAAGCTTTCTTT.

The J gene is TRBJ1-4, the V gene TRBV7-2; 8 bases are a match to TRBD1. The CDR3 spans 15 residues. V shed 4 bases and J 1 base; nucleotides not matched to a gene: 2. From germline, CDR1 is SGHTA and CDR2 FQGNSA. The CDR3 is CASSSTGGTNEKLFF. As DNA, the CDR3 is TGTGCCAGCAGCTCAACAGGGGGAACTAATGAAAAACTGTTTTTT.

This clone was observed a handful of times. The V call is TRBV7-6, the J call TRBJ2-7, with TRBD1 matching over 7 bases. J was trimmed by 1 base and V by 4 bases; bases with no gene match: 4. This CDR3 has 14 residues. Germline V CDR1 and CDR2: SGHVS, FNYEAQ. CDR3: CASSSGTESYEQYF. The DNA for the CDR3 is TGTGCCAGCAGCTCGGGGACAGAATCCTACGAGCAGTACTTC.

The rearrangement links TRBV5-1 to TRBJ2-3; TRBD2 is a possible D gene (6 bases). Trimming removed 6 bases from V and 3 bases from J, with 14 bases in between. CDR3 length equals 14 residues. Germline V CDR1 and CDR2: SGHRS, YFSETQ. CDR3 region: CASIAGPGTDTQYF. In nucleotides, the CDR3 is TGCGCCAGCATTGCGGGGCCCGGGACAGATACGCAGTATTTT.

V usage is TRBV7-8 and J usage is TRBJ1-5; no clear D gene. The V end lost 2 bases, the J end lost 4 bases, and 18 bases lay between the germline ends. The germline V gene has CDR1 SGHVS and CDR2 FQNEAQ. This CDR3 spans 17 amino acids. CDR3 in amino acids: CASSLSLTGFRNQPQHF. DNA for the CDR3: TGTGCCAGCAGCTTAAGTTTAACGGGGTTTCGTAATCAGCCCCAGCATTTT.

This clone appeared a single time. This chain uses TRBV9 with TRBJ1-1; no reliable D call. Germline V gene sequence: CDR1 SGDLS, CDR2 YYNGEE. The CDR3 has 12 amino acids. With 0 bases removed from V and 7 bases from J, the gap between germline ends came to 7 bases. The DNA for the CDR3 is TGTGCCAGCAGCGTAGGGTCAGATGAAGCTTTCTTT. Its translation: CASSVGSDEAFF. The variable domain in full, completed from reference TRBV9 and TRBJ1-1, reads DSGVTQTPKHLITATGQRVTLRCSPRSGDLSVYWYQQSLDQGLQFLIQYYNGEERAKGNILERFSAQQFPDLHSELNLSSLELGDSALYFCASSVGSDEAFFGQGTRLTVV.

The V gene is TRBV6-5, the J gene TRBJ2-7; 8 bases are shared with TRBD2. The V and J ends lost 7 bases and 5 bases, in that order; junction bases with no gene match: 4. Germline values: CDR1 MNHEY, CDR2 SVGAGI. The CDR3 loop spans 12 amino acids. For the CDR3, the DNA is TGTGCCAGCACCCGGGGGGGGGACGAGCAGTACTTC. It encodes CASTRGGDEQYF.